A single sample gave rise to the 14 T cell receptor beta chains below, sequenced in a study of OX40 agonist ivuxolimab in advanced cancers. Method: immunoSEQ multiplex PCR; TCRdb's copy keeps in-frame clones and lacks some. The data hold roughly 19,000 clones, with about four fifths observed a single time. Sequenced material: CD4+ or CD8+ T cells sorted from blood, taken in a trial of the OX40 agonist ivuxolimab. Receptor source: an adult with an advanced solid tumor such as melanoma, head and neck, liver or kidney cancer.

The rearrangement links TRBV2 to TRBJ2-3, with 7 nucleotides matching TRBD2. CDR1 SNHLY and CDR2 FYNNEI come from the germline V gene. The trim removed 5 bases at V and 2 bases at J, leaving 4 bases unmatched. The CDR3 length is 14 residues. The CDR3 loop is CASSHRDYTDTQYF. CDR3 in DNA: TGTGCCAGCAGTCATCGGGACTACACAGATACGCAGTATTTT.

The rearrangement links TRBV4-2 to TRBJ2-7; the D is unclear. The CDR3 totals 14 residues. In germline, CDR1 is LGHNA, CDR2 YNFKEQ. V dropped 0 bases and J dropped 5 bases, with 11 bases sitting between them. As DNA, the CDR3 is TGTGCCAGCAGCCAAGAAAGAGGCAGCGACGAGCAGTACTTC. It translates to CASSQERGSDEQYF.

V gene TRBV27 combines with J gene TRBJ1-4; TRBD1 might be the D (5 bases). Between the trimmed V and J ends, which lost 2 bases and 8 bases, there was a span of 9 bases. Per the germline V gene, CDR1 is MNHEY and CDR2 is SMNVEV (reference sequence). The CDR3 loop spans 13 amino acids. The CDR3 DNA follows: TGTGCCAGCAGTTTAGGACGGGGGGAAAAACTGTTTTTT. Its protein product is CASSLGRGEKLFF.

This clone occurred a few times. This sequence is one base from a far larger clone and is likely a read error. The chain links TRBV6-4 to TRBJ2-7, with D tentatively TRBD1 (5 bases). Trimming stripped 3 bases from V and 0 bases from J, with 9 bases between. This CDR3 has 14 residues. The V gene's germline CDR1 is MRHNA and CDR2 SNTAGT. The CDR3 sequence is CASSDPDISYEQYF. CDR3 coding DNA: TGTGCCAGCAGTGATCCGGACATCTCCTACGAGCAGTACTTC.

This clone came up a few times. The chain carries TRBV4-1 and TRBJ1-6; D is undetermined. With 5 bases removed from V and 9 bases from J, the gap between germline ends came to 17 bases. Germline V gene lookup returns CDR1 MGHRA and CDR2 YSYEKL. The CDR3 has 15 residues. The CDR3: CASSSTASAGSPLHF. The CDR3 region has the DNA TGCGCCAGCAGCAGCACAGCCTCGGCGGGTTCACCCCTCCACTTT.

In this sample, this clone turned up a few times. The chain is built from TRBV7-2 and TRBJ2-7; D is uncertain. This CDR3 contains 12 residues. V shed 5 bases and J shed 3 bases, with 8 bases lying between them. CDR1 and CDR2 (germline): SGHTA, FQGNSA. CDR3 sequence: CASSPASYEQYF. CDR3 DNA: TGTGCCAGCAGCCCCGCCAGCTACGAGCAGTACTTC.

This clone was seen only once. V is TRBV12-5 and J is TRBJ2-3; D gene ambiguous. This CDR3 contains 12 residues. CDR1 is LGHNT, CDR2 FRNRAP, per germline. Trimming removed 6 bases at V and 1 base at J, with 5 bases between. As DNA, the CDR3 is TGTGCTAGTGGACGAGGCACAGATACGCAGTATTTT. It is translated as CASGRGTDTQYF.

The chain recombines TRBV19 with TRBJ1-5, with D perhaps TRBD1 (5 bases). This CDR3 has 14 amino acids. The germline V and J ends were trimmed by 7 bases and 6 bases, with 16 bases remaining between them. Per germline, CDR1 LNHDA and CDR2 SQIVND (reference sequence). The CDR3 is CASTEGRGSQPQHF. The CDR3, as DNA: TGTGCCAGTACCGAGGGAAGGGGATCTCAGCCCCAGCATTTT.

This clone was counted once. The chain couples TRBV4-1 to TRBJ1-4, with D hard to call. This CDR3 spans 16 amino acids. Germline V gives CDR1 MGHRA, CDR2 YSYEKL. Trimming took off 1 base at V and 6 bases at J, with 15 bases between the two ends. CDR3 loop: CASSQASTDNDEKLFF. The CDR3 DNA sequence: TGCGCCAGCAGCCAAGCTTCAACCGATAATGATGAAAAACTGTTTTTT.

This clone turned up a few times. The chain has TRBV7-9 and TRBJ2-7, with 7 bases identical to TRBD1. J lost 2 bases, V lost 4 bases, and 2 bases had no gene match. Germline CDR1 SEHNR, CDR2 FQNEAQ (reference sequence). There are 13 residues in the CDR3. CDR3 nucleotide sequence: TGTGCCAGCAGCTGGGACAGCACCTACGAGCAGTACTTC. The encoded protein is CASSWDSTYEQYF.

The sample holds a few counts of this clone. The chain carries TRBV7-9 and TRBJ1-5, with D possibly TRBD1 on 5 matching bases. The germline CDR1 and CDR2 sequences are SEHNR and FQNEAQ (reference sequence). This CDR3 spans 13 amino acids. Trimming removed 8 bases from V and 8 bases from J, with 16 bases in between. The CDR3 nucleotides are TGTGCCAGCGCCGTATGGGGGAGGGAGCCCCAGCATTTT. It translates to CASAVWGREPQHF.

V gene TRBV7-2 combines with J gene TRBJ2-7; TRBD2 matches 9 bases. CDR1 is SGHTA and CDR2 is FQGNSA in the germline V gene. This CDR3 contains 16 residues. The V and J ends lost 4 bases and 0 bases, in that order; junction bases with no gene match: 7. This chain's CDR3 is CASSSPSGESSYEQYF. The CDR3 bases are TGTGCCAGCAGCTCGCCTAGCGGGGAGAGCTCCTACGAGCAGTACTTC.

The CDR3 nucleotides are TGTGCCAGCAGTCCCCGGGGTCAACTGTGGGTGCAGTTCTTC. This translates into CASSPRGQLWVQFF. V is TRBV27 and J is TRBJ2-1; D may be TRBD2 (5 bases). With 5 bases removed from V and 12 bases from J, the gap between germline ends came to 20 bases. CDR3 length: 14 residues. Germline CDR1 MNHEY, CDR2 SMNVEV (reference sequence).

The chain joins TRBV5-1 to TRBJ1-1, with 9 positions matching TRBD1. V shed 1 base and J 6 bases; nucleotides not matched to a gene: 7. Germline V lookup: CDR1 SGHRS, CDR2 YFSETQ. This CDR3 spans 15 amino acids. This chain's CDR3 is CASSLFGQGSPEAFF. The DNA for the CDR3 is TGCGCCAGCAGCTTGTTCGGACAGGGGAGCCCTGAAGCTTTCTTT.